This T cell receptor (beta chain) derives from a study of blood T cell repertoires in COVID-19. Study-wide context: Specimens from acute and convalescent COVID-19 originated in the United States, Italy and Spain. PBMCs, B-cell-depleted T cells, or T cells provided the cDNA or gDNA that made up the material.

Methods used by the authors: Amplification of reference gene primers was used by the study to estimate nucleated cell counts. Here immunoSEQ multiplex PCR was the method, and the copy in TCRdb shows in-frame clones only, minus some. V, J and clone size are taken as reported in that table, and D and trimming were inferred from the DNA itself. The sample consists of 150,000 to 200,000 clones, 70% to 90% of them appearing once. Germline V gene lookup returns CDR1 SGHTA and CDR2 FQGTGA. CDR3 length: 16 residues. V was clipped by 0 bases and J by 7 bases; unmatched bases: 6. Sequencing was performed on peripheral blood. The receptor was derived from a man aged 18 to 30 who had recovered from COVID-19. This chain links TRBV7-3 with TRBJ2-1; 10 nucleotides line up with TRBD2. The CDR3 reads CASSLTLLAGANEQFF. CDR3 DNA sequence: TGTGCCAGCAGCTTAACTCTCCTAGCGGGAGCGAATGAGCAGTTCTTC.